This T cell receptor beta chain was retrieved from a study of blood T cells in healthy people across ages. Overall study: Template switching caught about one barcoded beta molecule for each two T cells.

Findings and caveats of the study: While age rose, TCR beta diversity per million T cells dropped in a roughly linear way.

The length of the CDR3 is 17 residues. CDR1 is KGHSH, CDR2 LQKENI, per germline. As for this clonotype: The antigen remains undetermined. An end of the junction does not agree with germline; a read error may underlie this.

The total RNA that was extracted per sample amounted to at least 5 micrograms. For the second PCR, which ran for roughly 7 to 11 cycles, a sample-barcoded 5' primer and a J-beta primer mix were used. With 12 random nucleotides, a template-switch adaptor tagged each individual cDNA molecule. TCRdb independently ran MiXCR on the 5' RACE reads; one entry per CDR3 protein. This sample has 850,000 or so distinct CDR3 sequences, with roughly 26% found just once. The sequencing sample was made of blood. The sequence was collected from an elderly woman in good health. The chain recombines TRBV18 with TRBJ2-6, with TRBD2 matching over 8 bases. CDR3 in amino acids: CASSPGTRVSRANVLTF. CDR3 nucleotide sequence: TGTGCCAGCTCACCCGGGACTAGGGTCTCTAGGGCCAACGTCCTGACTTTC. The variable domain in full, with the rest retrieved from reference TRBV18 and TRBJ2-6, is NAGVMQNPRHLVRRRGQEARLRCSPMKGHSHVYWYRQLPEEGLKFMVYLQKENIIDESGMPKERFSAEFPKEGPSILRIQQVVRGDSAAYFCASSPGTRVSRANVLTFGAGSRLTVL.